This T cell receptor beta chain was profiled in a study of PD-1 blockade in classical Hodgkin lymphoma. In every patient, relapse followed autologous stem cell transplantation, while exposure to brentuximab vedotin differed. Progressive disease, partial response or complete response was each patient's best response. Clones were sequenced by immunoSEQ multiplex PCR, and TCRdb holds only the in-frame ones, with some missing. The table lists some 30,000 clones, less than 75% of them singletons. The CDR3 loop spans 15 amino acids. Germline CDR1 SGHTA, CDR2 FQGNSA. V lost 0 bases and J 0 bases, leaving 6 bases between the germline ends. For this clone: Its cognate antigen is unknown.

Study-level points and caveats: Reports indicated that newly diagnosed patients had lower baseline TCR diversity than healthy donors did.

This clonotype was obtained from a human donor with classical Hodgkin lymphoma. The V gene is TRBV7-2, the J gene TRBJ2-1; D is undetermined. Sequenced here: peripheral blood mononuclear cells (PBMCs), sampled before the second cycle of nivolumab. CDR3 nucleotides: TGTGCCAGCAGCTTAGCGCGGCTCTCCTACAATGAGCAGTTCTTC. Protein: CASSLARLSYNEQFF.